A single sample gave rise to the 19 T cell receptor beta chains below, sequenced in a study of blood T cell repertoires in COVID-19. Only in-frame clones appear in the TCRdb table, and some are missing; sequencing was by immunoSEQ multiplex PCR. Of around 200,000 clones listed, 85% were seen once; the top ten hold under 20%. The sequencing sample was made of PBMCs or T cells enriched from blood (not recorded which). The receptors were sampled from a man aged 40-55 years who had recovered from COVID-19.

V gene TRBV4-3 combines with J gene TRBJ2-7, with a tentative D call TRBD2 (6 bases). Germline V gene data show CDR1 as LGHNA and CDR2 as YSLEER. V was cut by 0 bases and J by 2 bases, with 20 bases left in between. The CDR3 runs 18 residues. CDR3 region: CASSQELGLGGGTYEQYF. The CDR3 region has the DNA TGCGCCAGCAGCCAAGAACTGGGATTGGGAGGCGGAACCTACGAGCAGTACTTC.

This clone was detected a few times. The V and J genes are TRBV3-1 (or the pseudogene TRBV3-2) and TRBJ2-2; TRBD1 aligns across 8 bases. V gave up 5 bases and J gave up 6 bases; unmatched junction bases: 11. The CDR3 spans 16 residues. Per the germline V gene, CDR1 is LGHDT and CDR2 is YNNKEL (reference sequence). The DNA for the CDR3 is TGTGCCAGCAGCAAGGACGGACAGGGCGGGCCCGGGGAGCTGTTTTTT. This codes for CASSKDGQGGPGELFF.

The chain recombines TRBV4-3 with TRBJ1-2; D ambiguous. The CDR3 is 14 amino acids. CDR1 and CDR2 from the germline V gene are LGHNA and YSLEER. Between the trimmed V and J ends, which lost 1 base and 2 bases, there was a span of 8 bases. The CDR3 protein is CASSQAGINYGYTF. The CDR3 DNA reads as TGCGCCAGCAGCCAAGCGGGAATCAACTATGGCTACACCTTC.

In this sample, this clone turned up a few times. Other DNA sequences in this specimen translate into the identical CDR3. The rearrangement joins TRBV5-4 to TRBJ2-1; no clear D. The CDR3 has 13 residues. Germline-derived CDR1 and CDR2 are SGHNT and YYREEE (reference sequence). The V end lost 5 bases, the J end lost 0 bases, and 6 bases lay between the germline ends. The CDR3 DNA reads TGTGCCAGCAGACGAGACTCCTACAATGAGCAGTTCTTC. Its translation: CASRRDSYNEQFF.

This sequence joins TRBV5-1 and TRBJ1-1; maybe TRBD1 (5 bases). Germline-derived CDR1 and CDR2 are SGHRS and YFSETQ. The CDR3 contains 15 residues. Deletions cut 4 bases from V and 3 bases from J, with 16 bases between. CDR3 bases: TGCGCCAGCAGCGGGGCAGGAGAGCCTTACACTGAAGCTTTCTTT. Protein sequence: CASSGAGEPYTEAFF.

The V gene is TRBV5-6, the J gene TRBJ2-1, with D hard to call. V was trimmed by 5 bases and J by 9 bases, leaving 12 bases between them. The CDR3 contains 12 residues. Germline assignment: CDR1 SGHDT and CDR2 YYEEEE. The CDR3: CASRASGVEQFF. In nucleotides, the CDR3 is TGTGCCAGCAGAGCATCTGGAGTTGAGCAGTTCTTC.

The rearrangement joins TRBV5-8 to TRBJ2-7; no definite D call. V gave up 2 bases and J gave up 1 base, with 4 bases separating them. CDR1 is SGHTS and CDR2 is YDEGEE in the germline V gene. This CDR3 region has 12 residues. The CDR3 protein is CASSLISYEQYF. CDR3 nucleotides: TGTGCCAGCAGCTTAATATCCTACGAGCAGTACTTC.

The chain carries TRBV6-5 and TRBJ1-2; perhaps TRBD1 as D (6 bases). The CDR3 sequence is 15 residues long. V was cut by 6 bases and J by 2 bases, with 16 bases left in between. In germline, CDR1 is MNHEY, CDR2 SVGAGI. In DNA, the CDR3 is TGTGCCAGCAGGGACAGAAGCCCCTTAAACTATGGCTACACCTTC. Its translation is CASRDRSPLNYGYTF.

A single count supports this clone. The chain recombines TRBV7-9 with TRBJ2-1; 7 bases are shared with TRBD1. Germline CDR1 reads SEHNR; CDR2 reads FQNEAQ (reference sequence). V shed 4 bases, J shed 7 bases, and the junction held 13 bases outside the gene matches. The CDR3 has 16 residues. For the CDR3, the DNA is TGTGCCAGCAGCTCGACCGAAGACAGGGAGTGGAATGAGCAGTTCTTC. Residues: CASSSTEDREWNEQFF.

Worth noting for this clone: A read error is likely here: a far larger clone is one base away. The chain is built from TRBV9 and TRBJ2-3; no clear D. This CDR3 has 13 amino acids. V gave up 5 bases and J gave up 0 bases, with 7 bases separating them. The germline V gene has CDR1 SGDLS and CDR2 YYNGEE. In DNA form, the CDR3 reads TGTGCCAGCAGTGCGACTAGCACAGATACGCAGTATTTT. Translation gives CASSATSTDTQYF.

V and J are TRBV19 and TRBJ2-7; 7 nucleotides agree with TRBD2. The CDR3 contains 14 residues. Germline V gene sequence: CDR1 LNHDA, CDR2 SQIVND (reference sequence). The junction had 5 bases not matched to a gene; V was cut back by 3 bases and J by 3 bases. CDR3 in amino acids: CASSIALADYEQYF. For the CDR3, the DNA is TGTGCCAGTAGTATCGCGCTAGCGGACTACGAGCAGTACTTC.

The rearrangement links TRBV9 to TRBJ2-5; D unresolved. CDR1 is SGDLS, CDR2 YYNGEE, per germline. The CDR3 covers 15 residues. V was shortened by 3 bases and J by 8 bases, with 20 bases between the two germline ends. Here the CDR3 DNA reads TGTGCCAGCAGCGACCCCAGCAGGCCTGCTGAAACCCAGTACTTC. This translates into CASSDPSRPAETQYF.

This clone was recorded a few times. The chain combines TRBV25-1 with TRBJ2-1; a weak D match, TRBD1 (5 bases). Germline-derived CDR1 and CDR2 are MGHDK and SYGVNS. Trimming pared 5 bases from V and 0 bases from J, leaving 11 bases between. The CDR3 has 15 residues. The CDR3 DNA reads TGTGCCAGCAGTACGACAGAGTTCTCCTACAATGAGCAGTTCTTC. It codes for CASSTTEFSYNEQFF.

The DNA for the CDR3 is TGTGCCAGCAGTTTTACACGTAACACTGAAGCTTTCTTT. Translating gives CASSFTRNTEAFF. The chain carries TRBV28 and TRBJ1-1, with D hard to call. This CDR3 is built from 13 residues. V was trimmed by 3 bases and J by 2 bases, leaving 7 bases between them. Germline loops: CDR1 MDHEN, CDR2 SYDVKM.

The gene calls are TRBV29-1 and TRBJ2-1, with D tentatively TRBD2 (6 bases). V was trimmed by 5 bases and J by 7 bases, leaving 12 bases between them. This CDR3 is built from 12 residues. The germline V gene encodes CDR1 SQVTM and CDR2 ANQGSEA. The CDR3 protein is CSVPPSGNEQFF. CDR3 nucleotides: TGCAGCGTTCCGCCAAGCGGGAATGAGCAGTTCTTC.

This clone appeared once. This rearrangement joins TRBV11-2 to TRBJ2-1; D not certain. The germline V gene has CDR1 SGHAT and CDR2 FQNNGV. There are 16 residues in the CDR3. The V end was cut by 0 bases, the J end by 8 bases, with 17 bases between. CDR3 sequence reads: CASSLDRPVSSDEQFF. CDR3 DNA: TGTGCCAGCAGCTTAGATAGGCCGGTTAGCTCGGATGAGCAGTTCTTC.

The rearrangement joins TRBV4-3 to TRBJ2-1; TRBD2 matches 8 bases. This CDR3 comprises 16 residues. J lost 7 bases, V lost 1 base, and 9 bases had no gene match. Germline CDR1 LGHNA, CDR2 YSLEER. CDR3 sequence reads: CASSQVYGRVRNEQFF. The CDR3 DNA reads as TGCGCCAGCAGCCAAGTGTACGGGAGGGTCAGAAATGAGCAGTTCTTC.

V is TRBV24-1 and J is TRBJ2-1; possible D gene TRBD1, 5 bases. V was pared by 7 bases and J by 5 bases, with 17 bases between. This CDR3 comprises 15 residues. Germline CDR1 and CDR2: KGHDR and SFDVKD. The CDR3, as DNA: TGTGCCACCAGATCAACAGGTAAGGATAACAATGAGCAGTTCTTC. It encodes CATRSTGKDNNEQFF.

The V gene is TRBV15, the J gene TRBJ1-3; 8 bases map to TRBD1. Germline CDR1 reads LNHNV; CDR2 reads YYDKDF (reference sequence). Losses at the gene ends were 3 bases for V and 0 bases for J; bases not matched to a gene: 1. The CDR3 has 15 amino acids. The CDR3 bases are TGTGCCACCAGCAGCGGACAGGGCTCTGGAAACACCATATATTTT. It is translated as CATSSGQGSGNTIYF.